This T cell receptor beta chain was profiled in a study of blood T cell repertoires in COVID-19. Study details: T cells, B-cell-depleted T cells, or PBMCs provided the cDNA or gDNA that served as material.

Comment on this clone: At the DNA level, this CDR3 is encoded by other sequences in the same sample as well.

Assay used: immunoSEQ multiplex PCR; TCRdb lists only in-frame clones, some missing. The top ten hold 5% to 8.5% of the sample, which has around 370,000 clones, 90% seen once. The V gene end was trimmed by 2 bases and the J gene end by 1 base; junction bases not matched to a gene: 3. The CDR3 has 14 amino acids. Germline V gives CDR1 SGHRS, CDR2 YFSETQ. The V call is TRBV5-1, the J call TRBJ2-7; 7 nucleotides line up with TRBD2. This TCR was recovered from a young man with active or convalescent COVID-19. Source material: peripheral blood. The CDR3, as DNA: TGCGCCAGCAGCTTCGGAGCGGGGTCCTACGAGCAGTACTTC. Amino acid sequence: CASSFGAGSYEQYF.